These 18 T cell receptor beta chains came from one sample sequenced in a study of blood T cell repertoires in COVID-19. Here immunoSEQ multiplex PCR was the method, and the copy in TCRdb shows in-frame clones only, minus some. The data show 60,000 to 75,000 clones, approximately 91% seen once. Sample: peripheral blood. The receptor set was obtained from a human donor in a cohort sampled during active COVID-19.

The J gene is TRBJ2-5, the V gene TRBV19; TRBD2 matches 12 bases. In germline, CDR1 is LNHDA, CDR2 SQIVND (reference sequence). The CDR3 runs to 17 residues. The junction had 9 bases not matched to a gene; V was cut back by 5 bases and J by 2 bases. CDR3 sequence: CASSSRGLAGSQETQYF. For the CDR3, the DNA is TGTGCCAGTAGTTCCAGGGGACTAGCGGGCTCACAAGAGACCCAGTACTTC.

The V and J genes are TRBV18 and TRBJ2-7; the D is unclear. This CDR3 contains 14 residues. The germline V and J ends were trimmed by 2 bases and 2 bases, with 10 bases remaining between them. CDR1 is KGHSH and CDR2 is LQKENI in the germline V gene. The CDR3 here is CASSPIQQTYEQYF. The CDR3 DNA reads TGTGCCAGCTCACCAATACAGCAGACCTACGAGCAGTACTTC.

The rearrangement uses TRBV7-2 and TRBJ2-7, with a tentative D call TRBD1 (6 bases). CDR3 size: 14 residues. Trimming pared 5 bases from V and 7 bases from J, leaving 18 bases between. CDR1 is SGHTA and CDR2 is FQGNSA in the germline V gene. The CDR3 DNA follows: TGTGCCAGCAGCCCCAACAGGGTTTTGGGGGAGCAGTACTTC. Protein sequence: CASSPNRVLGEQYF.

V usage is TRBV11-2 and J usage is TRBJ2-1; 10 bases agree with TRBD2. J was trimmed by 5 bases and V by 5 bases; bases with no gene match: 15. Germline V gene sequence: CDR1 SGHAT, CDR2 FQNNGV. The CDR3 contains 18 residues. The CDR3 sequence: CASSPSPMTSGPHNEQFF. The CDR3 DNA reads TGTGCCAGCAGCCCCTCCCCCATGACTAGCGGGCCTCACAATGAGCAGTTCTTC.

This clone was detected once. The CDR3 bases are TGTGCCAGCAGCTTAGTCGGGGATCAGCCCCAGCATTTT. Amino acid sequence: CASSLVGDQPQHF. The chain employs TRBV7-3 and TRBJ1-5; D not certain. The CDR3 has 13 residues. Trimming took off 2 bases at V and 5 bases at J, with 7 bases between the two ends. Per germline, CDR1 SGHTA and CDR2 FQGTGA.

CDR3: CASTFPSGRGNEQFF. Written as DNA, the CDR3 is TGTGCCAGCACCTTCCCTAGCGGGAGGGGCAATGAGCAGTTCTTC. V is TRBV7-2 and J is TRBJ2-1; 12 nucleotides align to TRBD2. Germline CDR1 reads SGHTA; CDR2 reads FQGNSA. With V trimmed by 7 bases and J by 6 bases, 7 bases remained unmatched. This CDR3 comprises 15 residues.

This chain joins TRBV2 and TRBJ2-4, with 13 bases identical to TRBD2. This CDR3 has 16 amino acids. V lost 4 bases to trimming and J lost 4 bases; unmatched junction nucleotides: 4. Germline V gene lookup returns CDR1 SNHLY and CDR2 FYNNEI. CDR3 nucleotides: TGTGCCAGCAGTGCGACTAGCGGGAGGCCTAAAAACATTCAGTACTTC. This gives the protein CASSATSGRPKNIQYF.

This chain uses TRBV3-1 (or the pseudogene TRBV3-2) with TRBJ2-7, with 9 bases aligning to TRBD1. The V and J ends lost 1 base and 6 bases, in that order; junction bases with no gene match: 4. There are 14 residues in the CDR3. Germline V lookup: CDR1 LGHDT, CDR2 YNNKEL (reference sequence). This chain's CDR3 is CASSQVTDRGEQYF. In DNA form, the CDR3 reads TGTGCCAGCAGCCAAGTAACGGACAGGGGCGAGCAGTACTTC.

The chain uses TRBV4-3 and TRBJ2-7; tentative D call: TRBD1 (5 bases). This CDR3 contains 15 residues. Germline CDR1 reads LGHNA; CDR2 reads YSLEER. The V end was cut by 0 bases, the J end by 6 bases, with 15 bases between. In DNA, the CDR3 is TGCGCCAGCAGCCAAGATGACAGAGTCCAGGGCGAGCAGTACTTC. This gives the protein CASSQDDRVQGEQYF.

The rearrangement links TRBV19 to TRBJ1-4, with D uncertain. Germline CDR1 reads LNHDA; CDR2 reads SQIVND (reference sequence). The CDR3 is 14 amino acids. Trimming left V 7 bases short and J 7 bases short, with 16 bases between. CDR3 DNA: TGTGCCAGTAACTTCAAGCCCCCGGGTGAAAAACTGTTTTTT. Encoded protein: CASNFKPPGEKLFF.

The chain has TRBV10-2 and TRBJ2-7, with TRBD1 identical over 9 bases. The V gene end was trimmed by 8 bases and the J gene end by 3 bases; junction bases not matched to a gene: 2. CDR1 WSHSY and CDR2 SAAADI come from the germline V gene. The CDR3 is 12 residues long. CDR3 amino acids: CASGQGLYEQYF. The DNA for the CDR3 is TGCGCCAGCGGACAGGGGCTCTACGAGCAGTACTTC.

The J gene is TRBJ2-2, the V gene TRBV19; TRBD1 is a possible D gene (6 bases). The length of the CDR3 is 14 residues. Trimming took off 8 bases at V and 3 bases at J, with 13 bases between the two ends. CDR1 LNHDA and CDR2 SQIVND come from the germline V gene (reference sequence). CDR3 nucleotides: TGTGCCAGTGGAACAGGGATCGACACCGGGGAGCTGTTTTTT. This gives the protein CASGTGIDTGELFF.

The rearrangement joins TRBV5-8 to TRBJ1-1; perhaps TRBD1 as D (6 bases). The CDR3 consists of 15 residues. The germline CDR1 and CDR2 sequences are SGHTS and YDEGEE. V was pared by 0 bases and J by 9 bases, with 18 bases between. The chain's CDR3 is CASSLGPGARRQAFF. The CDR3 DNA reads as TGTGCCAGCAGCTTGGGGCCAGGGGCTCGAAGGCAAGCTTTCTTT. Using reference TRBV5-8 and TRBJ1-1 for the parts outside the CDR3, the full variable domain is EAGVTQSPTHLIKTRGQQATLRCSPISGHTSVYWYQQALGLGLQFLLWYDEGEERNRGNFPPRFSGRQFPNYSSELNVNALELEDSALYLCASSLGPGARRQAFFGQGTRLTVV.

This clone was recorded once. This rearrangement joins TRBV7-9 to TRBJ2-2, with D possibly TRBD1 on 6 matching bases. V lost 5 bases and J 8 bases, leaving 18 bases between the germline ends. In germline, CDR1 is SEHNR, CDR2 FQNEAQ (reference sequence). CDR3 length equals 15 residues. The CDR3: CASSPRQDLSGELFF. CDR3 bases: TGTGCCAGCAGCCCCCGACAGGATCTGTCTGGGGAGCTGTTTTTT.

This clone was recorded only once. V is TRBV19 and J is TRBJ2-7, with 9 bases lining up with TRBD1. J gave up 0 bases and V 7 bases, and 7 bases lay outside the gene matches. This CDR3 contains 15 residues. Germline values: CDR1 LNHDA, CDR2 SQIVND (reference sequence). The CDR3 loop is CASNTGTGNSYEQYF. The CDR3, as DNA: TGTGCCAGTAACACCGGGACAGGGAACTCCTACGAGCAGTACTTC. Together with reference TRBV19 and TRBJ2-7, the CDR3 gives the full variable domain: DGGITQSPKYLFRKEGQNVTLSCEQNLNHDAMYWYRQDPGQGLRLIYYSQIVNDFQKGDIAEGYSVSREKKESFPLTVTSAQKNPTAFYLCASNTGTGNSYEQYFGPGTRLTVT.

DNA for the CDR3: TGTGCCAGCAGTTCAGACAGAGGCTACGAGCAGTACTTC. Protein product: CASSSDRGYEQYF. V gene TRBV12-3 or TRBV12-4 combines with J gene TRBJ2-7, with D possibly matching TRBD1 (5 bases). The CDR3 totals 13 residues. V shed 4 bases and J shed 3 bases, with 10 bases lying between them.

The genes are TRBV5-1 and TRBJ2-1; 7 bases line up with TRBD1. The V gene end was trimmed by 4 bases and the J gene end by 2 bases; junction bases not matched to a gene: 6. The CDR3 consists of 15 residues. Germline V gives CDR1 SGHRS, CDR2 YFSETQ. CDR3 protein: CASSEQGRTYNEQFF. DNA for the CDR3: TGCGCCAGCAGCGAACAGGGGCGCACCTACAATGAGCAGTTCTTC.

This chain connects TRBV18 to TRBJ1-2; 9 bases agree with TRBD1. The V segment lost 4 bases and the J segment 4 bases; nucleotides outside the gene matches: 4. The CDR3 covers 14 residues. Per germline, CDR1 KGHSH and CDR2 LQKENI. CDR3 in amino acids: CASSLGQGLYGYTF. CDR3 nucleotides: TGTGCCAGCTCACTAGGACAGGGGCTCTATGGCTACACCTTC.